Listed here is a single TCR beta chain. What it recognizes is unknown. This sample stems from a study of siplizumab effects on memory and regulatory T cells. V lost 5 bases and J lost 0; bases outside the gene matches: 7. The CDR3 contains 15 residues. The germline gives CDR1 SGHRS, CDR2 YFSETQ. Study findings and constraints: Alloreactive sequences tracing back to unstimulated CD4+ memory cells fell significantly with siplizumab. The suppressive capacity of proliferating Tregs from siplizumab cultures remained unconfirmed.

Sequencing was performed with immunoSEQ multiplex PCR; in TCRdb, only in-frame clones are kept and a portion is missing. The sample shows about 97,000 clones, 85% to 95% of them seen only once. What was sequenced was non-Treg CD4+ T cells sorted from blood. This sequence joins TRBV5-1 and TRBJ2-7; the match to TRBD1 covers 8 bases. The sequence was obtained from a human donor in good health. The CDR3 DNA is TGCGCCAGCAGGGCGGGACAGGTTAACTCCTACGAGCAGTACTTC. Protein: CASRAGQVNSYEQYF.